This TCR beta chain was identified in a study of identical twins. Study-level points and caveats: The study based its conclusions on cross-sectional statistical analysis and did not follow the same donors. A lower insertion count was a feature of abundant cord blood beta clonotypes, with no such feature in memory repertoires.

In regard to this clonotype: Its antigen is not known.

TCRdb reprocessed the 5' RACE reads with MiXCR, giving one entry per CDR3 protein. The sample has around 530,000 distinct CDR3 sequences; around 15% are singletons. V dropped 2 bases and J dropped 6; count of bases not matched to a gene: 8. The CDR3 runs 15 residues. CDR1 is MGHRA and CDR2 is YSYEKL in the germline V gene. In addition, the sample was reused for a study of yellow fever vaccine responses in identical twins. That investigation notes: On the reported evidence, twins' vaccine T cell responses seemed partly convergent and partly personalized.

Input material: CD4+ T cells sorted from blood. The gene calls are TRBV4-1 and TRBJ2-7, with 9 bases that match TRBD1. The sequence was obtained from a woman younger than 35 in good health. The CDR3 nucleotides are TGCGCCAGCAGCCAAAGGGACAGGGATATGACCGAGCAGTACTTC. Protein product: CASSQRDRDMTEQYF.